This entry is about one T cell receptor beta chain. The antigen is unknown. From germline, CDR1 is SGHRS and CDR2 YFSETQ. Trimming pared 1 base from V and 9 bases from J, leaving 14 bases between. There are 14 residues in the CDR3. This sample's TCRbeta library carried unique molecular identifier barcodes. Via MiXCR, TCRdb re-called the PCR reads, giving one row per CDR3 protein. The sample contains 500,000 to 750,000 distinct CDR3 sequences, 10% to 15% of which appear only once. This specimen comes from a study of T-cell reconstitution after alpha-beta-depleted transplantation in children. Overall study findings and caveats: It was newly produced T cells that mostly accounted for T-cell counts and diversity one year after transplant. Roughly two months post-transplant, alpha-beta T cells reportedly originated from several hundred graft clones that had expanded.

The receptor was isolated from a male patient under 18 who had a stem cell transplant for acute myeloid leukemia, so the T cells may come from the graft donor. The sample here was PBMCs, mostly from graft donor cells, taken 360 days after TCRalphabeta/CD19-depleted stem cell transplant. J is TRBJ2-1 and V is TRBV5-1; perhaps TRBD2 as D (7 bases). CDR3 loop: CASSLLGGQGEQFF. CDR3 coding DNA: TGCGCCAGCAGCTTGTTGGGGGGGCAGGGTGAGCAGTTCTTC.